This TCR beta chain derives from a study of blood T cell repertoires in COVID-19. The ends were cut back, 4 bases at V and 4 bases at J, with 14 bases in the middle. Germline lookup yields CDR1 SGHDT and CDR2 YYEEEE. The CDR3 contains 14 residues. Some clones are missing from TCRdb's copy, which holds only in-frame ones; the method was immunoSEQ multiplex PCR. The sample contains about 320,000 clones, roughly 87% of which appear only once. The chain employs TRBV5-6 and TRBJ2-5; unclear D gene. This receptor was taken from a woman under 30 who had recovered from COVID-19. Sequences were obtained from PBMCs or T cells enriched from blood (not recorded which). The CDR3, as DNA: TGTGCCAGCAGCGGTGACGGCGGCCGAGAGACCCAGTACTTC. Residues: CASSGDGGRETQYF.